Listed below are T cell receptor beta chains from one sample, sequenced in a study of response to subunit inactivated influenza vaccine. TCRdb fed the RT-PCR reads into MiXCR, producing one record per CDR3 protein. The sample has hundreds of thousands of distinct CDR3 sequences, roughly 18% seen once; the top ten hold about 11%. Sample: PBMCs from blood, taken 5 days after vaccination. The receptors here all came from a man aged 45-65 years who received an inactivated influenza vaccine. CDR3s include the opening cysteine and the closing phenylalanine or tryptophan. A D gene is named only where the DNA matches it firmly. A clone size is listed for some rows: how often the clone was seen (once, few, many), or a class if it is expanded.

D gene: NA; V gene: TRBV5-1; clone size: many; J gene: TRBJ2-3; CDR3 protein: CASSLFSSTDTQYF; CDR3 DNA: TGCGCCAGCAGCTTGTTCAGCAGCACAGATACGCAGTATTTT
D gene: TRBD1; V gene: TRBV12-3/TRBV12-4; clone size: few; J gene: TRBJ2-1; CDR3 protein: CASSSTDRGNNEQFF; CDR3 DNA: TGTGCCAGCAGTTCGACGGACAGGGGAAACAATGAGCAGTTCTTC
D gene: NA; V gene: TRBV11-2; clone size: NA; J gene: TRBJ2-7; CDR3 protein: CASSNGGRVSSYEQYF; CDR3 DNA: TGTGCCAGCAGTAACGGCGGCAGGGTGAGCTCCTACGAGCAGTACTTC
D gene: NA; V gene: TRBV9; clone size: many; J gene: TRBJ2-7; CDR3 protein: CASSVARLPAGYEQYF; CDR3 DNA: TGTGCCAGCAGCGTAGCGAGACTCCCGGCGGGATACGAGCAGTACTTC
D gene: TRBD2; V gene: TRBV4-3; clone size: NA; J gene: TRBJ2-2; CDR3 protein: CASSQESGRSGELFF; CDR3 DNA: TGCGCCAGCAGCCAAGAGTCCGGGAGGTCCGGGGAGCTGTTTTTT
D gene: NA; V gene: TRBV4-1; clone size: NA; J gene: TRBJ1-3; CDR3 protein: CASSQQVAGARGNTIYF; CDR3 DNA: TGCGCCAGCAGCCAACAAGTCGCGGGGGCACGAGGAAACACCATATATTTT
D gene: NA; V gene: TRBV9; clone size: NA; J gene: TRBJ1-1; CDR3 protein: CASSGPGPWDTEAFF; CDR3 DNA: TGTGCCAGCAGCGGACCCGGGCCCTGGGACACTGAAGCTTTCTTT
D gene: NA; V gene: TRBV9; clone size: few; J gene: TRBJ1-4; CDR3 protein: CASSAQGHTNEKLFF; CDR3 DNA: TGTGCCAGCAGCGCTCAGGGGCACACTAATGAAAAACTGTTTTTT
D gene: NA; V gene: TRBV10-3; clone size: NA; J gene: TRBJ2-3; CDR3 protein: CAISAQGQTSTDTQYF; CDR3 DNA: TGTGCCATCAGTGCCCAGGGGCAAACTAGCACAGATACGCAGTATTTT
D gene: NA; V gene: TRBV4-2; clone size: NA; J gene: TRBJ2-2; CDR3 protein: CASSRLTAELFF; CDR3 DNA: TGTGCCAGCAGCCGCCTTACCGCGGAGCTGTTTTTT
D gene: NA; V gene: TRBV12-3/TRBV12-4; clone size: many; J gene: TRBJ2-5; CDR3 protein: CASSLGPPGESETQYF; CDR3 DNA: TGTGCCAGCAGTTTAGGCCCCCCAGGGGAGTCAGAGACCCAGTACTTC
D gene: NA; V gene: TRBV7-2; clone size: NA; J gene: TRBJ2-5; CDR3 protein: CASSLGSWETQYF; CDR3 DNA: TGTGCCAGCAGCTTAGGTTCGTGGGAGACCCAGTACTTC
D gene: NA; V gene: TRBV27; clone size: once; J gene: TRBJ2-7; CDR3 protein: CASSLSWGVMSEQYF; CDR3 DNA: TGTGCCAGCAGTTTAAGCTGGGGTGTTATGAGTGAGCAGTACTTC
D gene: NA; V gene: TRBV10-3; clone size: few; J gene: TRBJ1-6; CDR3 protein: CAISDLGRSNSPLHF; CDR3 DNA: TGTGCCATCAGTGACCTTGGAAGGAGTAATTCACCCCTCCACTTT
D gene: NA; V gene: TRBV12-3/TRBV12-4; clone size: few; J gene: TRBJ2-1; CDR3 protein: CASSFEGPDNEQFF; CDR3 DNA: TGTGCCAGCAGTTTTGAGGGTCCGGACAATGAGCAGTTCTTC
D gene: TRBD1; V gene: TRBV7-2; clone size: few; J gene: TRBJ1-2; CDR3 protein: CASSLLPGQEPYGYTF; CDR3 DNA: TGTGCCAGCAGCTTACTACCGGGACAGGAACCCTATGGCTACACCTTC
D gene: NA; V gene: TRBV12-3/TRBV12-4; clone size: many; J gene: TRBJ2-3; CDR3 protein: CASSLNTQYF; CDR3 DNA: TGTGCCAGCAGCTTGAATACGCAGTATTTT
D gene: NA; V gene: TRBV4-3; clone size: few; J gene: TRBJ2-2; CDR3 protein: CASSPVAAANTGELFF; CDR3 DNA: TGCGCCAGCAGCCCCGTAGCGGCTGCGAACACCGGGGAGCTGTTTTTT
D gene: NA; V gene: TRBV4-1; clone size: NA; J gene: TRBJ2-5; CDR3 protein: CASSPTPTIQETQYF; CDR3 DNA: TGCGCCAGCAGCCCGACACCGACTATTCAAGAGACCCAGTACTTC
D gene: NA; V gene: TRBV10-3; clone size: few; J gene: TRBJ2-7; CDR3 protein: CAISVGSPSSYEQYF; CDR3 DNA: TGTGCCATCAGTGTGGGTTCTCCGAGTTCCTACGAGCAGTACTTC
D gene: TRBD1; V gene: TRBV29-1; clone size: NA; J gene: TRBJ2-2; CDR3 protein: CSGSTGGTGELFF; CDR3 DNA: TGCAGCGGGTCCACAGGGGGCACCGGGGAGCTGTTTTTT
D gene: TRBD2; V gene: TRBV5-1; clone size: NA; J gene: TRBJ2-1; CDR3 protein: CASSSGGVATYNEQFF; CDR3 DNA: TGCGCCAGCAGCTCTGGGGGGGTCGCTACCTACAATGAGCAGTTCTTC
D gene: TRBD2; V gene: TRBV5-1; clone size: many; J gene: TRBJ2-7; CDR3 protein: CASSRTGGNYEQYF; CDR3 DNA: TGCGCCAGCAGCCGTACGGGAGGGAATTACGAGCAGTACTTC
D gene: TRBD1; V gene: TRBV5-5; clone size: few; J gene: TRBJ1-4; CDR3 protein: CASSWTGANDEKLFF; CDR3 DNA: TGTGCCAGCAGCTGGACAGGGGCGAATGATGAAAAACTGTTTTTT
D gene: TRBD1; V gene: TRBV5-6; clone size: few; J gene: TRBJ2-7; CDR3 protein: CASSLPWTGEEEQYF; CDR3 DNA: TGTGCCAGCAGCTTACCTTGGACAGGAGAGGAGGAGCAGTACTTC
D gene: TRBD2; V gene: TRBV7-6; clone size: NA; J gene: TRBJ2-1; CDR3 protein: CASSFGGGWRNEQFF; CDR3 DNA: TGTGCCAGCAGCTTCGGGGGGGGGTGGCGCAATGAGCAGTTCTTC
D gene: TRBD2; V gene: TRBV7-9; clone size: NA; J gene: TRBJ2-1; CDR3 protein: CASSYVAGEQFF; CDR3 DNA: TGTGCCAGCAGCTACGTAGCGGGGGAGCAGTTCTTC
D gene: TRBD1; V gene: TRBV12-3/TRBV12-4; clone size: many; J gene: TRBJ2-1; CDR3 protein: CASRRTGERDVDEQFF; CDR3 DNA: TGTGCCAGCAGACGTACAGGGGAAAGGGATGTGGATGAGCAGTTCTTC
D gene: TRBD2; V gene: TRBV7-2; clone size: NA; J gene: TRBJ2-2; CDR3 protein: CASSRSSGGSTGELFF; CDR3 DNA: TGTGCCAGCAGCCGATCTAGCGGGGGGTCCACCGGGGAGCTGTTTTTT
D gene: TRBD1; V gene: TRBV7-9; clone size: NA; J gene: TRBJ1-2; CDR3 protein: CASSPDGTVYGYTF; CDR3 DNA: TGTGCCAGCAGCCCTGACGGGACAGTCTATGGCTACACCTTC
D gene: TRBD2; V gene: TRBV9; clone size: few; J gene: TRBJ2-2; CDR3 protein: CASSHTSGGPTGELFF; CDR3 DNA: TGTGCCAGCAGCCACACTAGCGGGGGCCCCACCGGGGAGCTGTTTTTT
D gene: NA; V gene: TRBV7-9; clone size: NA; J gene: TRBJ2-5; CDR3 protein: CATQHRYQETQYF; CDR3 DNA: TGTGCCACCCAGCACAGGTACCAAGAGACCCAGTACTTC
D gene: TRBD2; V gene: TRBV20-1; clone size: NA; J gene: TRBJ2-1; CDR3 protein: CSASNSGGADEQFF; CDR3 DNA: TGCAGTGCTAGCAATAGCGGGGGGGCAGATGAGCAGTTCTTC
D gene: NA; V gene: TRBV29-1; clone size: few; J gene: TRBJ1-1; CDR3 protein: CSGGRRANTEAFF; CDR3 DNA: TGCAGCGGCGGGAGGCGTGCGAACACTGAAGCTTTCTTT
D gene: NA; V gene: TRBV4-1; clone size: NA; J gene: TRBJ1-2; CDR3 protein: CASSQDYPSAYGYTF; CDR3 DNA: TGCGCCAGCAGCCAAGATTACCCATCCGCCTATGGCTACACCTTC
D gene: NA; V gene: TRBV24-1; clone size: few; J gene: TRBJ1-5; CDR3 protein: CATSDLAGNQPQHF; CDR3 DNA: TGTGCCACCAGTGATTTAGCAGGAAATCAGCCCCAGCATTTT
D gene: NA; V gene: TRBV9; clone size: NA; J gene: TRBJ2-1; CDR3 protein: CASSTNPTALSSYNEQFF; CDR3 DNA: TGTGCCAGCAGCACAAACCCAACTGCTTTGAGCTCCTACAATGAGCAGTTCTTC
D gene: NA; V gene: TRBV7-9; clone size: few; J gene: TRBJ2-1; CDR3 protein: CASSPRAGGGQFF; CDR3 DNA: TGTGCCAGCAGCCCCCGGGCCGGGGGAGGGCAGTTCTTC
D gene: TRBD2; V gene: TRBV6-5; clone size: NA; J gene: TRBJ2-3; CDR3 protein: CASSSRDYTDTQYF; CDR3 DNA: TGTGCCAGCAGTTCCCGGGACTACACAGATACGCAGTATTTT
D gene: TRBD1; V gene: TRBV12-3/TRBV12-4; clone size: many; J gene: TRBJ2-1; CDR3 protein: CASSARGQNEQFF; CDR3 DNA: TGTGCCAGCAGTGCCAGGGGGCAAAATGAGCAGTTCTTC
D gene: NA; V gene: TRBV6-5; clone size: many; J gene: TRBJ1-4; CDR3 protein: CASSYSRFGGANEKLFF; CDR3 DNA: TGTGCCAGCAGTTACTCCCGCTTTGGAGGGGCTAATGAAAAACTGTTTTTT
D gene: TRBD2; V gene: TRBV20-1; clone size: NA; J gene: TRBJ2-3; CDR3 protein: CSASPTSGYTDTQYF; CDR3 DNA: TGCAGTGCTAGCCCGACTAGCGGGTACACAGATACGCAGTATTTT
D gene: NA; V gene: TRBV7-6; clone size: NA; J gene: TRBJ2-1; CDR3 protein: CASSLEGENEQFF; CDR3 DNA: TGTGCCAGCAGCTTAGAGGGGGAAAATGAGCAGTTCTTC
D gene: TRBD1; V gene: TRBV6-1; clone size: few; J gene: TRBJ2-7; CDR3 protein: CASSTGQGYLSYEQYF; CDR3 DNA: TGTGCCAGCTCTACCGGACAGGGGTATTTATCCTACGAGCAGTACTTC
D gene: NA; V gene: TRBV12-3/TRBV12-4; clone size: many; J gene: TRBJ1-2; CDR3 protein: CASSLVVAPYGYTF; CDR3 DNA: TGTGCCAGCAGTTTGGTCGTAGCGCCATATGGCTACACCTTC
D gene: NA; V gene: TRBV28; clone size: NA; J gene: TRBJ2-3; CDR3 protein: CASTLSADTQYF; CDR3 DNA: TGTGCCAGCACTCTTAGTGCAGATACGCAGTATTTT
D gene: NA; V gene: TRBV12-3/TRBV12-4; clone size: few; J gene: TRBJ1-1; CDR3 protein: CASSGLGRGPNTEAFF; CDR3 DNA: TGTGCCAGCAGTGGGCTGGGAAGGGGCCCGAACACTGAAGCTTTCTTT
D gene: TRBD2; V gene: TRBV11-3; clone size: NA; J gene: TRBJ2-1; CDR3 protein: CASSPGTRFNEQFF; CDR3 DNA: TGTGCCAGCTCCCCCGGGACTAGATTCAATGAGCAGTTCTTC
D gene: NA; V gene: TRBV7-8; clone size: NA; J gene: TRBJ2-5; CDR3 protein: CASSFRGGAAQETQYF; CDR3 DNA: TGTGCCAGCAGCTTCCGTGGAGGGGCGGCCCAAGAGACCCAGTACTTC
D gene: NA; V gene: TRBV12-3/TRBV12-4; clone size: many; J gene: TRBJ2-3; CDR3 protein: CASSYSNLSTDTQYF; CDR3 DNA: TGTGCCAGCAGTTACAGTAACCTTAGCACAGATACGCAGTATTTT